Following are 6 T cell receptor beta chains from one sample sequenced in a study of post-analysis software for immune sequencing data. Study-level points and caveats: There were five TRBV segments more frequent in patients than controls, and TRBV5-6, TRBV5-1 and TRBV20-1 were among them.

These receptors are not linked to any known antigen. TCR beta cDNA libraries included unique molecular identifiers. TCRdb ran MiXCR on the PCR reads and lists one entry per CDR3 protein. Here the sample spans fewer than 850,000 distinct CDR3 sequences, roughly 50% being singletons. Sample: blood. Receptor source: a girl aged 10-17 years with multiple sclerosis.

This clonotype was counted only a few times. The chain recombines TRBV20-1 with TRBJ2-3, with TRBD2 matching 15 bases. CDR3 length: 17 residues. Trimming removed 7 bases from V and 2 bases from J; junction bases left unmatched: 10. Germline lookup yields CDR1 DFQATT and CDR2 SNEGSKA (reference sequence). CDR3 in DNA: TGCAGTGTTCCGGGACTAGCGGGAGGCTTTCCCACAGATACGCAGTATTTT. Translation: CSVPGLAGGFPTDTQYF.

The chain couples TRBV7-8 to TRBJ2-7; D is unclear. The V gene lost 0 bases and the J gene lost 3 bases, with 9 bases spanning the gap. CDR1 is SGHVS, CDR2 FQNEAQ, per germline. This CDR3 comprises 14 residues. The CDR3 loop is CASSLAPFLYEQYF. The CDR3 coding sequence is TGTGCCAGCAGCTTAGCGCCCTTCCTCTACGAGCAGTACTTC.

About this clonotype: A much larger clone lies one base from this, so it may be a read error. The J gene is TRBJ2-7, the V gene TRBV20-1; 9 bases match TRBD1. There are 13 residues in the CDR3. J was trimmed by 2 bases and V by 6 bases; bases with no gene match: 5. Per germline, CDR1 DFQATT and CDR2 SNEGSKA (reference sequence). CDR3 protein: CSALGQGPYEQYF. The CDR3 DNA follows: TGCAGTGCCCTGGGACAGGGACCCTACGAGCAGTACTTC.

The chain has TRBV28 and TRBJ2-1; TRBD1 matches 8 bases. The CDR3 consists of 16 residues. Germline lookup yields CDR1 MDHEN and CDR2 SYDVKM. V lost 7 bases, J lost 5 bases, and 13 bases stayed unmatched. The CDR3 region has the DNA TGTGCCAGCAACGCAACCCCAGGGGGCCAACACAATGAGCAGTTCTTC. This translates into CASNATPGGQHNEQFF.

This clonotype has more than one count but fewer than ten. The chain carries TRBV9 and TRBJ1-2; D is undetermined. This CDR3 has 17 amino acids. The germline V gene has CDR1 SGDLS and CDR2 YYNGEE. V was cut by 0 bases and J by 4 bases, with 19 bases left in between. The CDR3 nucleotides are TGTGCCAGCAGCGTAGACCCCGCGGGCATATCCCTCTATGGCTACACCTTC. Amino acid sequence: CASSVDPAGISLYGYTF.

The chain is built from TRBV7-8 and TRBJ2-7, with 8 bases lining up with TRBD2. Germline lookup yields CDR1 SGHVS and CDR2 FQNEAQ. The CDR3 sequence is 15 residues long. The J segment lost 5 bases and the V segment lost 0 bases, leaving 6 bases of the junction unmatched. As DNA, the CDR3 is TGTGCCAGCAGCTTAGCGAGCGGGAGACGAGACGAGCAGTACTTC. Translation: CASSLASGRRDEQYF.